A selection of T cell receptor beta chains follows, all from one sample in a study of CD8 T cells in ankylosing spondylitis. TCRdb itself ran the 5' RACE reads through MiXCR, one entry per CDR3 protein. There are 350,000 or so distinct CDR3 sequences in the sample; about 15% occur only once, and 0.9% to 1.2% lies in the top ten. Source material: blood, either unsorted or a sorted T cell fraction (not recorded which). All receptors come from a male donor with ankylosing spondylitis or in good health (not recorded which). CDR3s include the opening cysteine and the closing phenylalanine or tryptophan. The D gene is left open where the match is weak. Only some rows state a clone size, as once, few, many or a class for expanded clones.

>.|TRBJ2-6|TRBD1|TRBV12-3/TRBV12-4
TGTGCCAGCAGGGCCCGGGACAGCCGTTCTGGGGCCTACGTCCTGACTTTC
CASRARDSRSGAYVLTF
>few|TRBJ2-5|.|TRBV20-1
TGCAGTGCTCAGCAGGGGACACACCAAGAGACCCAGTACTTC
CSAQQGTHQETQYF
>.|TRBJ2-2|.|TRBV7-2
TGTGCCAGCAGCCCCCGGGACGCAGCCACCGGGGAGCTGTTTTTT
CASSPRDAATGELFF
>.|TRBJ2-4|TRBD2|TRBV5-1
TGCGCCAGCAGCTTGGAAGGGCGGGGGGGAAACATTCAGTACTTC
CASSLEGRGGNIQYF
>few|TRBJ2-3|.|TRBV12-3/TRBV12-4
TGTGCCAGCAGTTCAACCGGGACTCGGGATACGCAGTATTTT
CASSSTGTRDTQYF
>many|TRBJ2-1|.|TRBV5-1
TGCGCCAGCAGCTTGAGATCAGATCCCTACAATGAGCAGTTCTTC
CASSLRSDPYNEQFF
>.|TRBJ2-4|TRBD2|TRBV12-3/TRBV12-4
TGTGCCAGCAGTTTCGGGGGAGGGAGCGCCAAAAACATTCAGTACTTC
CASSFGGGSAKNIQYF
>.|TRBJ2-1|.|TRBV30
TGTGCCTGGAGGAGGGGGACCCACAATGAGCAGTTCTTC
CAWRRGTHNEQFF
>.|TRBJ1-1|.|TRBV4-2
TGTGCCAGCAGCCAAGAAGCAGGCGCTGTTAACACTGAAGCTTTCTTT
CASSQEAGAVNTEAFF
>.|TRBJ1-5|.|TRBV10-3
TGTGCCATCAGTCTAACAGATAGCAATCAGCCCCAGCATTTT
CAISLTDSNQPQHF
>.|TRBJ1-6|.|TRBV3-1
TGTGCCAGCAGCCTCGACAGAAGATCACCCCTCCACTTT
CASSLDRRSPLHF
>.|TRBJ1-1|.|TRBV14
TGTGCCAGCAGCCCCCAGGGATGGACTGAAGCTTTCTTT
CASSPQGWTEAFF
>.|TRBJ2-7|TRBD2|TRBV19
TGTGCCAGTAGTCGATCCTGGGGACTAGCGGTGTCCTACGAGCAGTACTTC
CASSRSWGLAVSYEQYF
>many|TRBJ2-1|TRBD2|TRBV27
TGTGCCAGCAGTTTATCCCGGACTAGCGCTTACAATGAGCAGTTCTTC
CASSLSRTSAYNEQFF
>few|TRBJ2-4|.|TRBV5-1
TGCGCCAGCAGCTTGGGGCCGGGTTGGAAAAACATTCAGTACTTC
CASSLGPGWKNIQYF
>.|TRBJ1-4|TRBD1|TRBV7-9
TGTGCCAGCAGCTCTTTCTCCGGGACAGTTGGTGAAAAACTGTTTTTT
CASSSFSGTVGEKLFF
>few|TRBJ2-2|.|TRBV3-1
TGTGCCAGCAGCCAAGATACGTATACCGGGGAGCTGTTTTTT
CASSQDTYTGELFF